This TCR beta chain appears in the sequencing data of a study of blood T cells in healthy people across ages. Study outcomes and limitations: Diversity figures based on one million T cells were deemed too low.

Of note for this clonotype: The antigen remains unidentified.

The CDR3 consists of 13 residues. Trimming cost V 4 bases and J 6 bases, with 12 bases left between them. Germline CDR1 and CDR2: SGHDN and FVKESK. Total RNA extraction produced at least 6 micrograms (per sample) for the study. Alongside a J-beta primer mix, a sample-barcoded 5' primer served in a second PCR lasting roughly 6 to 11 cycles. MiXCR was run by TCRdb on the 5' RACE reads, yielding one entry per CDR3 protein. In the table there are some 1.4 million distinct CDR3 sequences, approximately 38% of which are singletons. The sequenced material came from blood. V is TRBV14 and J is TRBJ1-1; no firm D call. This receptor was obtained from a woman in her late teens or twenties in good health. CDR3 region: CASSPRGGSEAFF. The CDR3 DNA reads as TGTGCCAGCAGCCCCCGGGGAGGTTCTGAAGCTTTCTTT. Looking up the rest from reference TRBV14 and TRBJ1-1 gives the full variable domain: EAGVTQFPSHSVIEKGQTVTLRCDPISGHDNLYWYRRVMGKEIKFLLHFVKESKQDESGMPNNRFLAERTGGTYSTLKVQPAELEDSGVYFCASSPRGGSEAFFGQGTRLTVV.